One sample yielded the 8 T cell receptor beta chains listed below, sequenced in a study of T-cell reconstitution after alpha-beta-depleted transplantation in children. Unique molecular identifiers were built into the TCRbeta library. TCRdb redid the calling of the PCR reads with MiXCR, one entry per CDR3 protein. The profile covers around 2,800 distinct CDR3 sequences, with approximately 10% appearing a single time and over 75% taken by the ten largest. The sample consisted of PBMCs, mostly from graft donor cells, taken 360 days after TCRalphabeta/CD19-depleted stem cell transplant. Source of these receptors: a patient aged 2 to 9 who had a stem cell transplant for inherited bone marrow failure, so the T cells may come from the graft donor.

This clonotype appeared many times. The chain recombines TRBV19 with TRBJ2-2; tentatively, D is TRBD1 or TRBD2 (5 bases each). Trimming left V 5 bases short and J 4 bases short, with 17 bases between. The germline CDR1 and CDR2 sequences are LNHDA and SQIVND (reference sequence). The CDR3 is made up of 16 amino acids. CDR3 DNA sequence: TGTGCCAGTAGTCTTCGCTCCGGGGCTATCACCGGGGAGCTGTTTTTT. This sequence encodes CASSLRSGAITGELFF.

This clonotype has a count of ten or more. This chain connects TRBV29-1 to TRBJ2-3; no reliable D call. The V gene lost 4 bases and the J gene lost 3 bases, with 11 bases spanning the gap. The CDR3 contains 13 residues. Germline V gives CDR1 SQVTM, CDR2 ANQGSEA. The CDR3 sequence is CSVASQRTDTQYF. The CDR3 DNA reads TGCAGCGTTGCATCACAGAGGACAGATACGCAGTATTTT.

In this sample, this clonotype turned up many times. This rearrangement joins TRBV2 to TRBJ2-1; TRBD2 matches at 11 bases. V lost 3 bases to trimming and J lost 1 base; unmatched junction nucleotides: 8. This CDR3 has 18 amino acids. CDR1 SNHLY and CDR2 FYNNEI come from the germline V gene. In DNA, the CDR3 is TGTGCCAGCAGTGATATTCTAGCGGGAGGAGAATCCTACAATGAGCAGTTCTTC. Translated: CASSDILAGGESYNEQFF.

The chain combines TRBV7-2 with TRBJ2-1; maybe TRBD2 (6 bases). The J call may be faulty, since TRBJ2-7 better matches the DNA end. Germline lookup yields CDR1 SGHTA and CDR2 FQGNSA. There are 15 residues in the CDR3. Here the CDR3 reads CASSLEMTRSYEQYF. CDR3 in DNA: TGTGCCAGCAGCTTAGAGATGACTAGGTCCTACGAGCAGTACTTC.

This clonotype was seen repeatedly, ten times or more. The rearrangement joins TRBV6-2 or TRBV6-3 to TRBJ1-5, with D unresolved. The ends were cut back, 6 bases at V and 4 bases at J, with 7 bases in the middle. This CDR3 is 12 amino acids long. Germline lookup yields CDR1 MNHEY and CDR2 SVGEGT. The CDR3 DNA reads as TGTGCCAGCAGGACGGTGAATCAGCCCCAGCATTTT. It is translated as CASRTVNQPQHF.

The table lists this clonotype with many counts. The chain's CDR3 is CASSSGTLLYNQPQHF. The CDR3 DNA sequence: TGTGCCAGTTCCTCAGGGACACTCCTTTACAATCAGCCCCAGCATTTT. This chain uses TRBV28 with TRBJ1-5; D possibly corresponds to TRBD1 (6 bases). Looked up from germline, CDR1 is MDHEN and CDR2 is SYDVKM. Trimming removed 9 bases at V and 3 bases at J, with 21 bases between. The CDR3 is 16 amino acids.

This clonotype was counted many times. The rearrangement uses TRBV20-1 and TRBJ2-1; D is ambiguous. Trimming took 3 bases from V and 10 from J, leaving 7 bases between them. Germline-derived CDR1 and CDR2 are DFQATT and SNEGSKA (reference sequence). The CDR3 runs to 10 residues. The CDR3 loop reads CSASPVEQFF. As DNA, the CDR3 is TGCAGTGCTAGCCCCGTGGAGCAGTTCTTC.

The rearrangement joins TRBV19 to TRBJ1-2, with TRBD1 identical over 7 bases. CDR1 and CDR2 (germline): LNHDA, SQIVND (reference sequence). V shed 4 bases, J shed 7 bases, and the junction held 3 bases outside the gene matches. The CDR3 covers 12 residues. CDR3 sequence reads: CASSTTGIGYTF. The DNA for the CDR3 is TGTGCCAGTAGTACGACAGGGATTGGCTACACCTTC.